What follows are 15 T cell receptor beta chains derived from one specimen sequenced in a study of blood T cell repertoires in COVID-19. Here immunoSEQ multiplex PCR was the method, and the copy in TCRdb shows in-frame clones only, minus some. This sample yields nearly 300,000 clones, of which roughly 83% are seen a single time; more than 1.1% belongs to the top ten. Sequenced material: peripheral blood. The origin of the receptors is a human donor with COVID-19, enrolled during active disease. The donor label of this sample is uncertain.

CDR3 DNA sequence: TGTGCCAGCAGCCAACGAACTCCGAAGCTCTATAGCAATCAGCCCCAGCATTTT. Translated, it gives CASSQRTPKLYSNQPQHF. This chain links TRBV3-1 (or the pseudogene TRBV3-2) with TRBJ1-5; D not resolved. The CDR3 sequence is 18 residues long. Germline V gives CDR1 LGHDT, CDR2 YNNKEL (reference sequence). Trimming took off 2 bases at V and 0 bases at J, with 17 bases between the two ends.

V usage is TRBV24-1 and J usage is TRBJ2-3; 8 nucleotides align to TRBD2. CDR1 KGHDR and CDR2 SFDVKD come from the germline V gene. With V trimmed by 0 bases and J by 1 base, 5 bases remained unmatched. This CDR3 has 17 residues. The CDR3 reads CATSDLRREDGTDTQYF. The CDR3 nucleotides are TGTGCCACCAGTGATTTGCGGCGGGAGGATGGCACAGATACGCAGTATTTT.

The sample holds one count of this clone. The chain recombines TRBV27 with TRBJ2-7; a weak D match, TRBD2 (5 bases). CDR1 MNHEY and CDR2 SMNVEV come from the germline V gene (reference sequence). CDR3 size: 15 residues. V gave up 0 bases and J gave up 3 bases, with 12 bases separating them. In nucleotides, the CDR3 is TGTGCCAGCAGTTTATCCAGCCCGAGGGTCTACGAGCAGTACTTC. Its protein is CASSLSSPRVYEQYF.

The rearrangement links TRBV5-5 to TRBJ2-7; D remains unclear. V dropped 1 base and J dropped 3 bases, with 5 bases sitting between them. From germline, CDR1 is SGHKS and CDR2 YYEKEE (reference sequence). The CDR3 covers 12 residues. The CDR3, as DNA: TGTGCCAGCAGCTTGCCGGGCTACGAGCAGTACTTC. Protein sequence: CASSLPGYEQYF. The full variable domain, completed using reference TRBV5-5 and TRBJ2-7, is DAGVTQSPTHLIKTRGQQVTLRCSPISGHKSVSWYQQVLGQGPQFIFQYYEKEERGRGNFPDRFSARQFPNYSSELNVNALLLGDSALYLCASSLPGYEQYFGPGTRLTVT.

This clone was recorded once. The chain recombines TRBV12-3 or TRBV12-4 with TRBJ2-1; 12 bases are a match to TRBD2. The J segment lost 8 bases and the V segment lost 8 bases, leaving 4 bases of the junction unmatched. The CDR3 runs 13 residues. The CDR3 DNA sequence: TGTGCCAGCCGGACTAGCGGGATACATGAGCAGTTCTTC. This gives the protein CASRTSGIHEQFF.

The chain couples TRBV2 to TRBJ2-7, with D possibly TRBD1 on 5 matching bases. The CDR3 totals 13 residues. Trimming left V 3 bases short and J 7 bases short, with 13 bases between. CDR1 and CDR2 (germline): SNHLY, FYNNEI. In DNA form, the CDR3 reads TGTGCCAGCAGTGATCATGGGGCTGGTGAGCAGTACTTC. Translation gives CASSDHGAGEQYF.

The gene calls are TRBV15 and TRBJ1-2; D is possibly TRBD1 (5 bases). The germline V and J ends were trimmed by 0 bases and 8 bases, with 19 bases remaining between them. This CDR3 contains 16 residues. Germline CDR1 is LNHNV and CDR2 is YYDKDF (reference sequence). The CDR3 region has the DNA TGTGCCACCAGCAGAGATCCCAGCGTCACCTGGGGCGGCTACACCTTC. Its translation: CATSRDPSVTWGGYTF.

The gene calls are TRBV21-1 and TRBJ2-7; TRBD2 is taken as the D call from the table, unchecked against the DNA. TRBV21-1 is a pseudogene segment. The CDR3 totals 12 residues. The CDR3 DNA is TGTGCCAGCACTCCCCCTCTCTACGAGCAGTACTTC. Translated: CASTPPLYEQYF.

The rearrangement uses TRBV19 and TRBJ1-2, with TRBD1 matching 8 bases. V lost 4 bases and J lost 2; bases outside the gene matches: 12. The CDR3 extends over 17 amino acids. Looked up from germline, CDR1 is LNHDA and CDR2 is SQIVND (reference sequence). The chain's CDR3 is CASSNPQGQGANYGYTF. CDR3 nucleotides: TGTGCCAGTAGTAACCCTCAAGGACAGGGCGCAAACTATGGCTACACCTTC. The variable domain in full, completed from reference TRBV19 and TRBJ1-2, reads DGGITQSPKYLFRKEGQNVTLSCEQNLNHDAMYWYRQDPGQGLRLIYYSQIVNDFQKGDIAEGYSVSREKKESFPLTVTSAQKNPTAFYLCASSNPQGQGANYGYTFGSGTRLTVV.

The genes are TRBV27 and TRBJ2-7; tentative D call: TRBD2 (5 bases). The CDR3 loop spans 13 amino acids. Germline CDR1 is MNHEY and CDR2 is SMNVEV (reference sequence). V was clipped by 4 bases and J by 0 bases, with 7 bases between them. The DNA for the CDR3 is TGTGCCAGCAGTTACAGCGGCTCCTACGAGCAGTACTTC. The encoded protein is CASSYSGSYEQYF.

The chain employs TRBV29-1 and TRBJ2-3; weak D call: TRBD1 (5 bases). Trimming took 0 bases from V and 5 from J, leaving 15 bases between them. The germline CDR1 and CDR2 sequences are SQVTM and ANQGSEA. The CDR3 is 15 residues long. Here the CDR3 reads CSVEERYRSEDTQYF. Here the CDR3 DNA reads TGCAGCGTTGAAGAACGGTACAGGTCCGAAGATACGCAGTATTTT.

In regard to this clone: Other DNA variants within this sample encode the same CDR3. This chain connects TRBV3-1 (or the pseudogene TRBV3-2) to TRBJ2-7, with 7 bases aligning to TRBD1. The V and J ends lost 4 bases and 4 bases, in that order; junction bases with no gene match: 4. The germline gives CDR1 LGHDT, CDR2 YNNKEL (reference sequence). The CDR3 is 13 residues long. The CDR3 region has the DNA TGTGCCAGCAGCCCCGGGACAGCGTACGAGCAGTACTTC. It specifies CASSPGTAYEQYF.

Comments on this clone: Additional DNA sequences in this sample encode the identical CDR3. The chain has TRBV28 and TRBJ2-3; D is uncertain. Per germline, CDR1 MDHEN and CDR2 SYDVKM. V lost 2 bases, J lost 5 bases, and 8 bases lay in between. The CDR3 runs 13 residues. CDR3 residues: CASSLPSRDTQYF. The CDR3 DNA is TGTGCCAGCAGTTTACCCTCCCGAGATACGCAGTATTTT. The full variable domain, completed using reference TRBV28 and TRBJ2-3, is DVKVTQSSRYLVKRTGEKVFLECVQDMDHENMFWYRQDPGLGLRLIYFSYDVKMKEKGDIPEGYSVSREKKERFSLILESASTNQTSMYLCASSLPSRDTQYFGPGTRLTVL.

V gene TRBV18 combines with J gene TRBJ2-2; maybe TRBD1 (5 bases). The CDR3 sequence is 13 residues long. The V and J ends lost 4 bases and 4 bases respectively, with 7 bases between them. Germline V gives CDR1 KGHSH, CDR2 LQKENI. This CDR3 reads CASSLQGTGELFF. The DNA of the CDR3 is TGTGCCAGCTCACTCCAGGGCACCGGGGAGCTGTTTTTT.

The chain employs TRBV6-2 or TRBV6-3 and TRBJ2-2; D remains unclear. The CDR3 length is 17 residues. V lost 6 bases and J 4 bases, leaving 21 bases between the germline ends. CDR1 and CDR2 from the germline V gene are MNHEY and SVGEGT. This chain's CDR3 is CASSSLRRPQVTGELFF. In DNA form, the CDR3 reads TGTGCCAGCAGCTCTTTGAGAAGGCCGCAGGTCACCGGGGAGCTGTTTTTT.